This T cell receptor (beta chain) was profiled in a study of identical twins. The study, taken as a whole, reports: Abundant beta clonotypes from cord blood bore fewer insertions; memory repertoires lacked this pattern. Models underestimated out-of-frame TCR alpha sharing in monozygotic twins. The study found weaker excess twin sharing in beta out-of-frame sequences.

Unique molecular identifiers were present on cDNA, and template switching added a universal primer site. TCRdb ran MiXCR on the 5' RACE reads and lists one entry per CDR3 protein. The data show about 720,000 distinct CDR3 sequences, approximately 9% seen once. This clonotype showed up just a few times. Its target is not known. These data are also associated with another study on yellow fever vaccine responses in identical twins.

Material: PBMCs. This receptor was obtained from a woman between 18 and 30 years old in good health.

The CDR3 region has the DNA TGTGCCAGCTTAACCCAGGGACTAGCGGGGGAGCAGTACTTC. This codes for CASLTQGLAGEQYF. The chain joins TRBV7-2 to TRBJ2-7; 13 nucleotides align to TRBD2. The CDR3 spans 14 residues. The junction had 8 bases not matched to a gene; V was cut back by 8 bases and J by 7 bases. Germline-derived CDR1 and CDR2 are SGHTA and FQGNSA.